Sequencing of this T cell receptor (beta chain) was carried out in a study of blood T cell repertoires in COVID-19 (TCRdb year 2020). Some background on the complete study: Samples covering the acute and convalescent phases of COVID-19 were provided by collaborators in the United States, Italy and Spain. The prospective study material was composed of cDNA or gDNA derived from T cells, B-cell-depleted T cells, or PBMCs. The dataset comprised deeply sampled blood TCRbeta repertoires from subjects exposed to, actively infected with, or recovered from COVID-19. The repertoires were released in a freely available public database intended as a resource for research on the immune response to SARS-CoV-2. The samples were drawn from the first 160 participants of the ongoing ImmuneRACE study and from some 1,300 subjects provided by 6 global collaborators. A de-identified subject ID, COVID-19 status, age in years and sex were almost always included in the sample metadata. Where available, HLA class I and class II types were obtained from metadata supplied by the sample provider rather than from assay-based typing. The paper's findings and limits, for the study overall: The amount of clinical and demographic metadata varied by source and participant and was provided uncurated.

In the prospective study, participants were roughly 18 to 95 years old, resided in 24 geographic areas of the United States, and were enrolled through a virtual design. To assign participants to cohorts, the prospective study relied on clinical history that participants themselves reported in a screening survey and a study questionnaire. In the prospective study, whole blood, serum and a nasopharyngeal or oropharyngeal swab were collected from each participant by mobile phlebotomists. Additional blood draws and questionnaires over an approximately two-month period could optionally be provided by prospective study participants. Prospective study blood samples were shipped either frozen or at room temperature before DNA extraction. Notes on this clone: The antigen it recognizes is unknown. No much larger clonotype is one base removed from it; base qualities were not supplied.

The germline V gene (reference sequence) supplies CDR1 LNHDA and CDR2 SQIVND. The CDR3 contains 14 residues, cysteine and phenylalanine counted. The kept DNA is CDR3 alone, 42 bases in frame from the first base. A distance of 19 bases separates the germline ends of V and J, which lose 3 bases and 11 bases respectively. The immunoSEQ Assay, a bias-controlled multiplex PCR, was used to amplify TCRbeta CDR3 regions from genomic DNA. Turning to the authors' computational methods: The number of nucleated cells in each sample was estimated from the amplification of reference gene primers within the assay. To quantify the absolute abundance of each unique TCRbeta CDR3 rearrangement, sequence reads were collapsed and filtered. For each sample, productive Simpson clonality was calculated as the square root of Simpson's diversity index over productive rearrangements. TCRdb mirrors the immuneACCESS table, restricted to in-frame sequences. Some clones are absent from its copies; in checked studies, under half trace to an unresolved V gene, and the reason for the others is unknown. That table supplies the V and J calls and clone size; D and trimming were determined from the DNA. In this sample the table shows 200,000 to 300,000 clones, about 91% of which occur a single time. Approximately 1.2% of the sample is held by the ten biggest clonotypes.

The clonotype originates from a woman in her forties with acute COVID-19. The receptor chain draws on TRBV19 and TRBJ1-1; TRBD1 could be the D gene, as 5 bases match. Sequenced material: PBMCs or T cells enriched from blood (not recorded which). The CDR3 corresponds to CASSITGVGGHAFF. The DNA reads TGTGCCAGTAGTATTACGGGGGTTGGAGGTCACGCTTTCTTT. This CDR3, with the reference TRBV19 and TRBJ1-1 proteins standing in past its ends, gives the full variable domain DGGITQSPKYLFRKEGQNVTLSCEQNLNHDAMYWYRQDPGQGLRLIYYSQIVNDFQKGDIAEGYSVSREKKESFPLTVTSAQKNPTAFYLCASSITGVGGHAFFGQGTRLTVV.